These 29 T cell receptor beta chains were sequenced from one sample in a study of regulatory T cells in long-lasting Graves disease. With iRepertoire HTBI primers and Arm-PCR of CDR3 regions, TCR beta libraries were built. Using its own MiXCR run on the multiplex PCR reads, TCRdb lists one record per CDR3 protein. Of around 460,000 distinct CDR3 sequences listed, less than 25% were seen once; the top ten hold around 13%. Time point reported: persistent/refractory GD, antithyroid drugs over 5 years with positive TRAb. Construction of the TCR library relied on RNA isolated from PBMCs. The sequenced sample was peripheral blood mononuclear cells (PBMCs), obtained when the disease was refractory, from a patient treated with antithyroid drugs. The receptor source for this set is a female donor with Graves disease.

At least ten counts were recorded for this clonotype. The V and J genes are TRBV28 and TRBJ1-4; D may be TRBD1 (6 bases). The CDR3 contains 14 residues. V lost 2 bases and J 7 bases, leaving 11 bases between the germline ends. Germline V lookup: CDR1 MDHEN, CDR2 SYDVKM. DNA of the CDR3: TGTGCCAGCAGTTTACCGGGGGCAAGTGAAAAACTGTTTTTT. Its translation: CASSLPGASEKLFF.

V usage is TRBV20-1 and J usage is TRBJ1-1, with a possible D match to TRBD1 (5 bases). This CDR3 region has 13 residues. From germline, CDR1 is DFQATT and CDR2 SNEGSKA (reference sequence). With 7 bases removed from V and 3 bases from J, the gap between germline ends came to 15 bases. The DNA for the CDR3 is TGCAGTGTCGGGGCCATACGGGACACTGAAGCTTTCTTT. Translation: CSVGAIRDTEAFF.

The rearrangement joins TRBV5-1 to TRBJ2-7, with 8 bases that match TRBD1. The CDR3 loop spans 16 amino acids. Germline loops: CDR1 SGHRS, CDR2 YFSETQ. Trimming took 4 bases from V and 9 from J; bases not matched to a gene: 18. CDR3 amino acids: CASSPDRDVVLVRQYF. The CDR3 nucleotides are TGCGCCAGCAGCCCGGACAGGGATGTCGTCTTAGTACGGCAGTACTTC.

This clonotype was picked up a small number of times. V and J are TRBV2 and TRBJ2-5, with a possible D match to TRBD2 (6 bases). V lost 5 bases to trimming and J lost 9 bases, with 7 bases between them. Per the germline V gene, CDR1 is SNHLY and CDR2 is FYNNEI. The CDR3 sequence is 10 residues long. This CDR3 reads CASSREAQYF. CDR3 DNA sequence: TGTGCCAGCAGTAGGGAGGCCCAGTACTTC.

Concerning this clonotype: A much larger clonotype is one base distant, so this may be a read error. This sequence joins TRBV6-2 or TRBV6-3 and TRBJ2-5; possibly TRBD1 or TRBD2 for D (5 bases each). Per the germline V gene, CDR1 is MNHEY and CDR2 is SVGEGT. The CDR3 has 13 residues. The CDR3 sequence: CASRGVPQETQHF. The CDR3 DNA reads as TGTGCCAGCAGGGGGGTCCCTCAAGAGACCCAGCACTTC.

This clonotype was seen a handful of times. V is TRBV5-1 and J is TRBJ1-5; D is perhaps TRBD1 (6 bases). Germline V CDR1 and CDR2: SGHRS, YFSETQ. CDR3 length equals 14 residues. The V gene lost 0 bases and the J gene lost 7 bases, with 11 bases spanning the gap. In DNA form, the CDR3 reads TGCGCCAGCAGCTTGGAGGGGGGGACCCAGCCCCAGCATTTT. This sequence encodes CASSLEGGTQPQHF.

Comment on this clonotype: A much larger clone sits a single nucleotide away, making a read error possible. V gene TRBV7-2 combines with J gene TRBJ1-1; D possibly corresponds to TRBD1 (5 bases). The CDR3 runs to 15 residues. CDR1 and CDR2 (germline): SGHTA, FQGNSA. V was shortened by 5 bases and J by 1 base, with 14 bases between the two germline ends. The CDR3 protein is CASSKTGVRNTEAFF. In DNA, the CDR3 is TGTGCCAGCAGCAAGACGGGGGTTCGGAACACTGAAGCTTTCTTT.

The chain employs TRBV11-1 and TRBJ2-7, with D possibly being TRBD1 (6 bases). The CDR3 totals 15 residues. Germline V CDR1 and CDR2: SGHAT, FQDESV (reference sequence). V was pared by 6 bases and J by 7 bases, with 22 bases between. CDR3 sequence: CASSFRAGTYSEQYF. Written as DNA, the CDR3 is TGTGCCAGCAGTTTTCGAGCTGGGACATACAGTGAGCAGTACTTC.

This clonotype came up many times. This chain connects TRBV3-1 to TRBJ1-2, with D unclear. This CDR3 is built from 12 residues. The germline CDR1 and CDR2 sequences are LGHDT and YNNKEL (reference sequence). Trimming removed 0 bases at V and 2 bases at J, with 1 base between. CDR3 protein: CASSQDNYGYTF. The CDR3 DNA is TGTGCCAGCAGCCAAGACAACTATGGCTACACCTTC.

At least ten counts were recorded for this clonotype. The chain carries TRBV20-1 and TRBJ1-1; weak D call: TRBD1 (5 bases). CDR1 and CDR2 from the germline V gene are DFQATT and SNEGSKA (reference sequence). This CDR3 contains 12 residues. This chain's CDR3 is CSCGDPNTEAFF. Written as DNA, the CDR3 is TGCAGCTGCGGGGACCCGAACACTGAAGCTTTCTTT.

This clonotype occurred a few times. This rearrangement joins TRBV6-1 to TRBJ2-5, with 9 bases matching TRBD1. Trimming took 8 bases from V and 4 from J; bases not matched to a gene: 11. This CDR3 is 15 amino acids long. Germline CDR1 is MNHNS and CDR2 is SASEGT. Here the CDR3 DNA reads TGTGCCAGCGCCCCAAACAGGGGGCCTCGAGAGACCCAGTACTTC. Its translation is CASAPNRGPRETQYF.

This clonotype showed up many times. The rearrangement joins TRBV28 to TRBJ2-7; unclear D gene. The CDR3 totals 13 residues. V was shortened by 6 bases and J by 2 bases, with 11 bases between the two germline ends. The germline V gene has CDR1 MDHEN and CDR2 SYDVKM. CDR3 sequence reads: CASSLPQTYEQYF. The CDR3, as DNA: TGTGCCAGCAGCCTACCGCAGACCTACGAGCAGTACTTC.

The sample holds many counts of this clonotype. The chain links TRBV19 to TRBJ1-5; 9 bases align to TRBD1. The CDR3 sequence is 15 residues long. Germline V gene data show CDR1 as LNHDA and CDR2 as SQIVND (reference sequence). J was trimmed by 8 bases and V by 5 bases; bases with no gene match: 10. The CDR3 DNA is TGTGCCAGTAGTGCGCGGGACAGGGAGGATAAGCCCCAGCATTTT. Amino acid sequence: CASSARDREDKPQHF. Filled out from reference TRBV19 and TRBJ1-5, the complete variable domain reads DGGITQSPKYLFRKEGQNVTLSCEQNLNHDAMYWYRQDPGQGLRLIYYSQIVNDFQKGDIAEGYSVSREKKESFPLTVTSAQKNPTAFYLCASSARDREDKPQHFGDGTRLSIL.

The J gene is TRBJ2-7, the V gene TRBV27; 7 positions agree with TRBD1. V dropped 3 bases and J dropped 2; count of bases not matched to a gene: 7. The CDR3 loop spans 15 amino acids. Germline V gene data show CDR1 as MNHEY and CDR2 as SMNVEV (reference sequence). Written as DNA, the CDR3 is TGTGCCAGCAGTTTCGGACGACAGGGCGCCTACGAGCAGTACTTC. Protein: CASSFGRQGAYEQYF.

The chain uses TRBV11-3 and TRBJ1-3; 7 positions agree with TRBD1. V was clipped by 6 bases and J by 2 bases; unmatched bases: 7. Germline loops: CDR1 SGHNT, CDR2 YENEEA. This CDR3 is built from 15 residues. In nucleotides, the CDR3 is TGTGCCAGCAGACCAGGGGGGACCGCTGGAAACACCATATATTTT. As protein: CASRPGGTAGNTIYF. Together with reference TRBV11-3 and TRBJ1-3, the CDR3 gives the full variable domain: EAGVVQSPRYKIIEKKQPVAFWCNPISGHNTLYWYLQNLGQGPELLIRYENEEAVDDSQLPKDRFSAERLKGVDSTLKIQPAELGDSAVYLCASRPGGTAGNTIYFGEGSWLTVV.

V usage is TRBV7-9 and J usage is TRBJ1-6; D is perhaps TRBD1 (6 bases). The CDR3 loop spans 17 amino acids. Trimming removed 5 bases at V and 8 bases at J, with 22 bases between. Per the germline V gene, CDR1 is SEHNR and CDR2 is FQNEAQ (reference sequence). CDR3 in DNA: TGTGCCAGCAGCCCCCGGGGGGACTACAGGGTGGATTCACCCCTCCACTTT. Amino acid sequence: CASSPRGDYRVDSPLHF.

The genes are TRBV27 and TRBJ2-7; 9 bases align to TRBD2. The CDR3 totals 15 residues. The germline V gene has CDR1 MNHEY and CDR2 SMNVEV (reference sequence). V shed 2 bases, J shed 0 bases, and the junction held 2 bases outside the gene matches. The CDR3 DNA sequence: TGTGCCAGCAGTTTAAGGGGACTAGCCTCCTACGAGCAGTACTTC. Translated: CASSLRGLASYEQYF.

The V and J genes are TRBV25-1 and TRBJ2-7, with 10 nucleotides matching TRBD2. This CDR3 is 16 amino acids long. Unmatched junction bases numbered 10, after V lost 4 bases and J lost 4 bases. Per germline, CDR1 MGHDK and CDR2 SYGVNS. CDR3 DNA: TGTGCCAGCAGTGTCACAGGACTAGCGGTCCCGTACGAGCAGTACTTC. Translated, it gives CASSVTGLAVPYEQYF.

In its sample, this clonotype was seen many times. In nucleotides, the CDR3 is TGTGCCAGCGTCAAAAGGGCCCCCTACGAGCAGTACTTC. It specifies CASVKRAPYEQYF. This chain joins TRBV6-1 and TRBJ2-7; no definite D call. The CDR3 contains 13 residues. Germline V gene lookup returns CDR1 MNHNS and CDR2 SASEGT. With 8 bases removed from V and 2 bases from J, the gap between germline ends came to 13 bases.

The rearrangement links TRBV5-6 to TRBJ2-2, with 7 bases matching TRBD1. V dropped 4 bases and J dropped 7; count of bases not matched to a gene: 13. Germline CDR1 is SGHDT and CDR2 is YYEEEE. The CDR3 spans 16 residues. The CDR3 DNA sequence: TGTGCCAGCAGCCGCAGAACCGGGACAGTCGGCGGGGAGCTGTTTTTT. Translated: CASSRRTGTVGGELFF.

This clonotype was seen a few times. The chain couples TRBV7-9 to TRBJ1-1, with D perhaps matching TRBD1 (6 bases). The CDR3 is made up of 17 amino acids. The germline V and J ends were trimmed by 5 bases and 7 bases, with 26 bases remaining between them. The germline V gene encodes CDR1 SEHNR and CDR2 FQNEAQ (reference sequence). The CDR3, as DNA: TGTGCCAGCAGCCCGGGGGGGATAGGACAGTCTACTGGTGAAGCTTTCTTT. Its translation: CASSPGGIGQSTGEAFF.

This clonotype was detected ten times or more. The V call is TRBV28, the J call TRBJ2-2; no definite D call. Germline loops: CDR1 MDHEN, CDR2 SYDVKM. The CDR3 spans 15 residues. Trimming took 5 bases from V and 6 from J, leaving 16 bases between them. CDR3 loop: CASSPPPLGAGELFF. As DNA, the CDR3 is TGTGCCAGCAGTCCGCCTCCCTTGGGCGCCGGGGAGCTGTTTTTT.

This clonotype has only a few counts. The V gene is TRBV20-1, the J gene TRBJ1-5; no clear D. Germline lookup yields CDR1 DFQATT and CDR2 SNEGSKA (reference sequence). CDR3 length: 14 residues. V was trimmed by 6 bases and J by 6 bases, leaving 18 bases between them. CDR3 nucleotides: TGCAGTGCACCTGAATCTGAGGGTGGTCAGCCCCAGCATTTT. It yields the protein CSAPESEGGQPQHF.

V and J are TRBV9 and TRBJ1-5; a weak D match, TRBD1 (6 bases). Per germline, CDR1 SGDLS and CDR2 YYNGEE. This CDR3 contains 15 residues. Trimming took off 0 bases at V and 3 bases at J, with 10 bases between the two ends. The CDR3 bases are TGTGCCAGCAGCGTAGGGGGGGGCACCAATCAGCCCCAGCATTTT. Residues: CASSVGGGTNQPQHF.

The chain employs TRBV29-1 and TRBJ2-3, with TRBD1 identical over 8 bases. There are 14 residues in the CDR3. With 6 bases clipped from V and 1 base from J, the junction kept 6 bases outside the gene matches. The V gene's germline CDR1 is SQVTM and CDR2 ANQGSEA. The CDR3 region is CSVATGEGTDTQYF. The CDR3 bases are TGCAGCGTGGCGACAGGGGAGGGCACAGATACGCAGTATTTT.

CDR3 DNA: TGTGCCTGGGGCCATTATGGCTACACCTTC. It encodes CAWGHYGYTF. The gene calls are TRBV30 and TRBJ1-2; unclear D gene. Germline V gene lookup returns CDR1 GTSNPN and CDR2 SVGIG (reference sequence). The V gene lost 5 bases and the J gene lost 5 bases, with 6 bases spanning the gap. The CDR3 extends over 10 amino acids. The complete variable domain, with remaining parts taken from reference TRBV30 and TRBJ1-2, reads SQTIHQWPATLVQPVGSPLSLECTVEGTSNPNLYWYRQAAGRGLQLLFYSVGIGQISSEVPQNLSASRPQDRQFILSSKKLLLSDSGFYLCAWGHYGYTFGSGTRLTVV.

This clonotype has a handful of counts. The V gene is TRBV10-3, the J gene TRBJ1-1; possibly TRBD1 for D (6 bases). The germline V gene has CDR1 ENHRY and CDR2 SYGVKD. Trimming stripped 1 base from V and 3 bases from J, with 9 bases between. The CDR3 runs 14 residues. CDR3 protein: CAISEWGLDTEAFF. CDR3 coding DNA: TGTGCCATCAGTGAGTGGGGGCTGGACACTGAAGCTTTCTTT.

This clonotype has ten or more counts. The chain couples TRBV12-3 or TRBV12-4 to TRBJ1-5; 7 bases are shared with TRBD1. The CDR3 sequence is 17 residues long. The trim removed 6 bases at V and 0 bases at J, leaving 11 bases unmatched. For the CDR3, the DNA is TGTGCCAGCAGCCCCGACAGGGAGGGATATAGCAATCAGCCCCAGCATTTT. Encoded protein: CASSPDREGYSNQPQHF.

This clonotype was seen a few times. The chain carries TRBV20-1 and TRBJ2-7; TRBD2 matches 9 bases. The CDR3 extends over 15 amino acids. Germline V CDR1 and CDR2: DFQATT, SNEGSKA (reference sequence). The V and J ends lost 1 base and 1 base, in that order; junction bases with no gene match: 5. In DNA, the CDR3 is TGCAGTGCTAGAGTCCCCAGCGGGGGGTCCTACGAGCAGTACTTC. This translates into CSARVPSGGSYEQYF.